The 21 T cell receptor beta chains listed next were all sequenced from one sample in a study of OX40 agonist ivuxolimab in advanced cancers. Assay used: immunoSEQ multiplex PCR; TCRdb lists only in-frame clones, some missing. The sample shows around 99,000 clones, 80% to 95% of them seen only once. The sequences come from CD4+ or CD8+ T cells sorted from blood, collected in a trial of the OX40 agonist ivuxolimab. These receptors originate from an adult with an advanced solid tumor such as melanoma, head and neck, liver or kidney cancer.

The chain carries TRBV29-1 and TRBJ1-2; D is perhaps TRBD1 (5 bases). The CDR3 is 13 amino acids. Germline V gene sequence: CDR1 SQVTM, CDR2 ANQGSEA. V shed 2 bases and J shed 7 bases, with 14 bases lying between them. CDR3 sequence: CSVEPGQQVGYTF. Here the CDR3 DNA reads TGCAGCGTTGAACCAGGGCAGCAGGTTGGCTACACCTTC.

The chain links TRBV19 to TRBJ2-6, with unresolved D. CDR1 LNHDA and CDR2 SQIVND come from the germline V gene (reference sequence). The length of the CDR3 is 16 residues. Trimming cost V 7 bases and J 1 base, with 14 bases left between them. The CDR3 sequence is CASTTGSTSGANVLTF. The CDR3 DNA reads TGTGCCAGTACCACCGGGTCCACTTCTGGGGCCAACGTCCTGACTTTC.

The chain joins TRBV29-1 to TRBJ2-2, with D possibly matching TRBD1 (6 bases). This CDR3 has 18 residues. V was clipped by 3 bases and J by 0 bases, with 20 bases between them. Germline V CDR1 and CDR2: SQVTM, ANQGSEA. CDR3 DNA: TGCAGCGTTGACTCTCCAGGCAGGGGTACATCGAACACCGGGGAGCTGTTTTTT. It is translated as CSVDSPGRGTSNTGELFF.

This chain connects TRBV19 to TRBJ1-5; tentatively, D is TRBD1 (5 bases). The CDR3 length is 15 residues. Germline V gene lookup returns CDR1 LNHDA and CDR2 SQIVND (reference sequence). Trimming cost V 2 bases and J 3 bases, with 11 bases left between them. As DNA, the CDR3 is TGTGCCAGTAGTATATTGGGACCGTACAATCAGCCCCAGCATTTT. As protein: CASSILGPYNQPQHF.

The sample holds one count of this clone. This chain connects TRBV7-6 to TRBJ2-2; TRBD1 aligns across 8 bases. CDR1 is SGHVS, CDR2 FNYEAQ, per germline. CDR3 length: 16 residues. After removal of 1 base from V and 5 bases from J, the junction contained 6 bases not matched to a gene. The CDR3 DNA is TGTGCCAGCAGCTTAGGAGGTCAGGGGGCGACCGGGGAGCTGTTTTTT. This gives the protein CASSLGGQGATGELFF.

J is TRBJ2-1 and V is TRBV28, with TRBD1 matching over 10 bases. Germline V gene sequence: CDR1 MDHEN, CDR2 SYDVKM. Unmatched junction bases numbered 9, after V lost 3 bases and J lost 7 bases. CDR3 length: 16 amino acids. Written as DNA, the CDR3 is TGTGCCAGCAGTTTTCCAGACAGGGGGCGAACAAATGAGCAGTTCTTC. Its translation is CASSFPDRGRTNEQFF.

The J gene is TRBJ2-1, the V gene TRBV2; weak D call: TRBD2 (6 bases). CDR1 and CDR2 (germline): SNHLY, FYNNEI. V lost 8 bases, J lost 2 bases, and 13 bases lay in between. This CDR3 has 14 amino acids. The DNA for the CDR3 is TGTGCCAGCCGCGGGATCGGAGCCTACAATGAGCAGTTCTTC. Its protein product is CASRGIGAYNEQFF.

This chain joins TRBV28 and TRBJ1-4; 8 bases align to TRBD1. This CDR3 comprises 16 residues. CDR1 MDHEN and CDR2 SYDVKM come from the germline V gene. Trimming cost V 10 bases and J 1 base; bases outside gene matches: 11. The DNA of the CDR3 is TGTGCCACCACGACCCCGACAGGGGAAACTAATGAAAAACTGTTTTTT. Its protein product is CATTTPTGETNEKLFF.

The rearrangement links TRBV7-2 to TRBJ2-7; D remains ambiguous. V was clipped by 1 base and J by 4 bases, with 14 bases between them. Germline V gives CDR1 SGHTA, CDR2 FQGNSA. The CDR3 contains 15 residues. The CDR3 loop reads CASSLEGLGSYEQYF. As DNA, the CDR3 is TGTGCCAGCAGCTTAGAAGGGCTAGGCTCTTACGAGCAGTACTTC.

The CDR3 bases are TGTGCCAGCAGTCCACGGACTAGCGGGAGGTACAATGAGCAGTTCTTC. Translated, it gives CASSPRTSGRYNEQFF. The chain employs TRBV28 and TRBJ2-1, with 14 nucleotides matching TRBD2. CDR1 is MDHEN and CDR2 is SYDVKM in the germline V gene. Trimming cost V 5 bases and J 4 bases; bases outside gene matches: 4. The CDR3 is 16 amino acids.

The rearrangement joins TRBV4-3 to TRBJ1-1; D not certain. With 1 base removed from V and 0 bases from J, the gap between germline ends came to 3 bases. This CDR3 has 13 residues. Germline V gene data show CDR1 as LGHNA and CDR2 as YSLEER. CDR3 sequence reads: CASSQGMNTEAFF. The CDR3 DNA is TGCGCCAGCAGCCAAGGTATGAACACTGAAGCTTTCTTT.

The chain combines TRBV4-3 with TRBJ2-1, with 12 bases matching TRBD2. Germline V gene data show CDR1 as LGHNA and CDR2 as YSLEER. J lost 3 bases, V lost 0 bases, and 12 bases had no gene match. The CDR3 totals 20 residues. The CDR3 protein is CASSQDGASGRASNYNEQFF. CDR3 nucleotide sequence: TGCGCCAGCAGCCAAGATGGAGCTAGCGGGAGGGCTTCTAACTACAATGAGCAGTTCTTC.

The chain has TRBV4-3 and TRBJ2-1; a possible D gene is TRBD1 (6 bases). The CDR3 length is 14 residues. CDR1 and CDR2 (germline): LGHNA, YSLEER. Trimming removed 0 bases from V and 6 bases from J, with 9 bases in between. The DNA of the CDR3 is TGCGCCAGCAGCCAAGATCCAGGGGTCAATGAGCAGTTCTTC. This codes for CASSQDPGVNEQFF.

This chain connects TRBV2 to TRBJ1-2; 8 bases are a match to TRBD1. Germline CDR1 is SNHLY and CDR2 is FYNNEI. After removal of 6 bases from V and 4 bases from J, the junction contained 10 bases not matched to a gene. The CDR3 covers 15 residues. The CDR3 region is CASRAGTGGTYGYTF. CDR3 DNA: TGTGCCAGCAGGGCCGGGACAGGAGGGACCTATGGCTACACCTTC.

The CDR3 DNA sequence: TGTGCCACCCAGAAGAGGGACGGTTCCTACGAGCAGTACTTC. Residues: CATQKRDGSYEQYF. This chain uses TRBV6-1 with TRBJ2-7; the D gene could be TRBD1 or TRBD2 (5 bases each). V gave up 10 bases and J gave up 1 base, with 17 bases separating them. Germline V CDR1 and CDR2: MNHNS, SASEGT. The CDR3 runs 14 residues.

The rearrangement joins TRBV6-6 to TRBJ1-5, with a tentative D call TRBD1 (5 bases). V lost 4 bases and J 6 bases, leaving 13 bases between the germline ends. CDR3 length: 14 amino acids. CDR1 and CDR2 (germline): MNHNY, SVGAGI (reference sequence). The DNA for the CDR3 is TGTGCCAGCAGTTCCGGGACTCGGGGTCAGCCCCAGCATTTT. This translates into CASSSGTRGQPQHF.

The chain employs TRBV6-5 and TRBJ1-1; D is unresolved. Germline-derived CDR1 and CDR2 are MNHEY and SVGAGI. The CDR3 contains 14 residues. The germline V and J ends were trimmed by 4 bases and 4 bases, with 13 bases remaining between them. The CDR3 DNA follows: TGTGCCAGCAGTTTTAGGTCAGAGGGCACTGAAGCTTTCTTT. Its protein is CASSFRSEGTEAFF.

The chain carries TRBV7-2 and TRBJ1-5, with a possible D match to TRBD1 (5 bases). The V and J ends lost 3 bases and 1 base respectively, with 7 bases between them. CDR1 is SGHTA, CDR2 FQGNSA, per germline. The CDR3 is made up of 14 amino acids. The CDR3 coding sequence is TGTGCCAGCAGCTTGGGGGACAGCAATCAGCCCCAGCATTTT. This encodes CASSLGDSNQPQHF.

V and J are TRBV29-1 and TRBJ2-1; 9 nucleotides align to TRBD1. The CDR3 runs 18 residues. Trimming cost V 0 bases and J 4 bases; bases outside gene matches: 13. Germline CDR1 is SQVTM and CDR2 is ANQGSEA. CDR3: CSVEEAGTGPFLYNEQFF. For the CDR3, the DNA is TGCAGCGTTGAAGAGGCTGGGACAGGGCCGTTTTTATACAATGAGCAGTTCTTC.

The rearrangement uses TRBV9 and TRBJ1-2; TRBD1 is a possible D gene (5 bases). The V end was cut by 0 bases, the J end by 7 bases, with 16 bases between. Germline V gives CDR1 SGDLS, CDR2 YYNGEE. CDR3 length: 15 amino acids. DNA for the CDR3: TGTGCCAGCAGCGTAGGGGGCAGGCAGGGTCGTGGCTACACCTTC. This sequence encodes CASSVGGRQGRGYTF.

The genes are TRBV5-1 and TRBJ2-5, with a possible D match to TRBD2 (5 bases). The V end lost 0 bases, the J end lost 2 bases, and 8 bases lay between the germline ends. Germline V lookup: CDR1 SGHRS, CDR2 YFSETQ. This CDR3 is 14 amino acids long. CDR3 nucleotides: TGCGCCAGCAGCTTGGGTTCGGGGCAAGAGACCCAGTACTTC. Protein sequence: CASSLGSGQETQYF.